The 5 T cell receptor beta chains in this list originate from one sample, sequenced in a study of cytomegalovirus exposure and HLA in healthy donors. The protocol was immunoSEQ multiplex PCR, while the TCRdb copy is restricted to in-frame clones and leaves out a portion. The repertoire holds hundreds of thousands of clones, with roughly 84% as singletons. The sample consisted of PBMCs. These TCRs come from a man aged 18 to 29 in good health and CMV-seropositive.

This clone was found a few times. V usage is TRBV9 and J usage is TRBJ2-1; 11 bases are shared with TRBD2. V trimming: 2 bases; J trimming: 7 bases; junction bases outside the gene matches: 14. The germline V gene encodes CDR1 SGDLS and CDR2 YYNGEE. CDR3 length: 18 residues. The CDR3 reads CASSVGQSGSGRGNEQFF. The DNA of the CDR3 is TGTGCCAGCAGCGTGGGGCAATCCGGTAGCGGGAGGGGAAATGAGCAGTTCTTC.

The chain has TRBV7-9 and TRBJ1-4; 7 nucleotides align to TRBD1. The V segment lost 5 bases and the J segment 5 bases; nucleotides outside the gene matches: 8. Germline CDR1 reads SEHNR; CDR2 reads FQNEAQ (reference sequence). There are 15 residues in the CDR3. CDR3 DNA sequence: TGTGCCAGCAGCCTAAACGGACAGGACAATGAAAAACTGTTTTTT. Amino acids: CASSLNGQDNEKLFF.

V gene TRBV5-1 combines with J gene TRBJ2-7; D uncertain. Germline CDR1 is SGHRS and CDR2 is YFSETQ. The CDR3 runs to 15 residues. V lost 0 bases, J lost 2 bases, and 12 bases lay in between. The CDR3 loop is CASSLALGFAYEQYF. In DNA form, the CDR3 reads TGCGCCAGCAGCTTGGCCTTGGGGTTTGCCTACGAGCAGTACTTC.

The rearrangement joins TRBV11-3 to TRBJ1-4, with D possibly being TRBD1 (6 bases). This CDR3 contains 13 residues. Germline CDR1 is SGHNT and CDR2 is YENEEA. Trimming cost V 5 bases and J 3 bases, with 7 bases left between them. The CDR3 is CASSPGANEKLFF. Here the CDR3 DNA reads TGTGCCAGCAGCCCAGGGGCTAATGAAAAACTGTTTTTT.

This chain joins TRBV28 and TRBJ2-7; 8 bases map to TRBD1. CDR3 length: 15 amino acids. In germline, CDR1 is MDHEN, CDR2 SYDVKM. After removal of 5 bases from V and 0 bases from J, the junction contained 6 bases not matched to a gene. In DNA form, the CDR3 reads TGTGCCAGCAGTCCTACGGACAGGGACTCCTACGAGCAGTACTTC. It codes for CASSPTDRDSYEQYF. Variable domain in full (rest from reference TRBV28 and TRBJ2-7): DVKVTQSSRYLVKRTGEKVFLECVQDMDHENMFWYRQDPGLGLRLIYFSYDVKMKEKGDIPEGYSVSREKKERFSLILESASTNQTSMYLCASSPTDRDSYEQYFGPGTRLTVT.